Sequencing of this T cell receptor beta chain was carried out in a study of post-analysis software for immune sequencing data. For the study at large: Some patients lacked subtype; others had relapsing-remitting, secondary progressive or progressive-relapsing disease.

Worth noting for this clonotype: Antigen unknown.

Each TCR beta cDNA library carried unique molecular identifiers. A population of about 1 to 11 million T cells gave rise to around 530,000 cDNA molecules. TCRdb independently ran MiXCR on the PCR reads; one entry per CDR3 protein. The sample yields roughly 540,000 distinct CDR3 sequences, around 31% seen once. Regarding the study as a whole: With TRBV5-6, TRBV5-1 and TRBV20-1 included, about five TRBV segments were more frequent in patients than in controls. A significant reduction in normalized Chao1 diversity was observed in multiple sclerosis patients versus controls.

The CDR3 sequence is 12 residues long. Trimming stripped 0 bases from V and 9 bases from J, with 6 bases between. CDR1 and CDR2 (germline): SGHDN, FVKESK. V gene TRBV14 combines with J gene TRBJ2-1; no clear D. Sequences were obtained from blood. The clonotype originates from a girl aged 2 to 17 with multiple sclerosis. CDR3 residues: CASSQETGEQFF. The CDR3 DNA is TGTGCCAGCAGCCAAGAGACGGGTGAGCAGTTCTTC.